The clone carrying this T cell receptor beta chain was picked up a small number of times. Antigen specificity is unknown. CDR1 and CDR2 from the germline V gene are SQVTM and ANQGSEA. This CDR3 is 12 amino acids long. This specimen comes from a study of blood T cells in healthy people across ages. A second roughly 6 to 12 cycle PCR used barcoded and J-beta primers. Each CDR3 protein gets one entry after TCRdb re-called the 5' RACE reads with MiXCR. The data hold more than 900,000 distinct CDR3 sequences, with less than 25% observed a single time. Overall study findings and caveats: Naive and antigen-experienced cells could not be conclusively compared, given unsorted PBMCs.

The sample also formed part of further work on T cells of mothers and their children. That paper adds: Each donor was one of three healthy Caucasian mothers or one of their six children. At a rate of around 1.6 ug per 15 ul, cDNA synthesis received all of the extracted RNA.

The source of this sequence is a girl between 2 and 10 years old in good health. The specimen was blood. The genes are TRBV29-1 and TRBJ2-1, with D unclear. The end of the DNA fits TRBJ2-7 better, so the J call may be wrong. The CDR3: CSVVKPSYEQYF. Written as DNA, the CDR3 is TGCAGCGTTGTCAAGCCCTCCTACGAGCAGTACTTC.